These 27 T cell receptor beta chains originate from one sample sequenced in a study of PD-L1 blockade in urothelial cancer (TCRdb year 2017). The library was produced with the immunoSEQ multiplex PCR assay. TCRdb stores this immuneACCESS table with in-frame sequences only. Part of the clones is absent; in the studies checked, under half of the shortfall reflects unresolved V genes, and no reason is known for the rest. This sample has about 32,000 clones in its table, and about 87% of those were observed once. 3% to 4% of the sample lies in the top ten. The source was PBMCs, collected around atezolizumab (anti-PD-L1) treatment. These receptor sequences come from a man between 50 and 59 years old with urothelial cancer.

The rearrangement links TRBV30 to TRBJ1-5; D is possibly TRBD1 (5 bases). Trimming pared 3 bases from V and 2 bases from J, leaving 5 bases between. Looked up from germline, CDR1 is GTSNPN and CDR2 is SVGIG (reference sequence). The CDR3 extends over 12 amino acids. CDR3 in DNA: TGTGCCTGGAGACAGGGCAATCAGCCCCAGCATTTT. This translates into CAWRQGNQPQHF.

As DNA, the CDR3 is TGCAGCGTTGGGTGGGGAGGCTCCTACGAGCAGTACTTC. As protein: CSVGWGGSYEQYF. V is TRBV29-1 and J is TRBJ2-7, with a tentative D call TRBD2 (6 bases). The V end was cut by 4 bases, the J end by 0 bases, with 10 bases between. The germline V gene has CDR1 SQVTM and CDR2 ANQGSEA. This CDR3 has 13 residues.

J is TRBJ1-1 and V is TRBV7-3; D call uncertain. The CDR3 runs to 13 residues. CDR1 is SGHTA and CDR2 is FQGTGA in the germline V gene. The V and J ends lost 6 bases and 1 base respectively, with 9 bases between them. The CDR3 sequence: CASSTTRNTEAFF. CDR3 bases: TGTGCCAGCAGTACTACACGGAACACTGAAGCTTTCTTT.

The rearrangement uses TRBV19 and TRBJ2-7, with D tentatively TRBD2 (7 bases). CDR3 length: 15 amino acids. Germline loops: CDR1 LNHDA, CDR2 SQIVND (reference sequence). The ends were cut back, 4 bases at V and 2 bases at J, with 15 bases in the middle. The CDR3 sequence is CASSKSSGQTYEQYF. In DNA, the CDR3 is TGTGCCAGTAGTAAATCTAGCGGACAGACCTACGAGCAGTACTTC.

The rearrangement uses TRBV9 and TRBJ1-3; the match to TRBD1 covers 10 bases. This CDR3 region has 15 residues. J gave up 3 bases and V 3 bases, and 3 bases lay outside the gene matches. The germline V gene has CDR1 SGDLS and CDR2 YYNGEE. CDR3 loop: CASSADRGLGNTIYF. In DNA form, the CDR3 reads TGTGCCAGCAGCGCAGACAGGGGGCTTGGAAACACCATATATTTT.

V is TRBV11-1 and J is TRBJ2-6; D remains ambiguous. This CDR3 has 18 residues. Germline V gene data show CDR1 as SGHAT and CDR2 as FQDESV (reference sequence). Deletions cut 5 bases from V and 0 bases from J, with 17 bases between. The CDR3, as DNA: TGTGCCAGCAGCCCCCCTTTTGCCTTGAGCTCTGGGGCCAACGTCCTGACTTTC. This gives the protein CASSPPFALSSGANVLTF.

The rearrangement links TRBV30 to TRBJ2-2; D unclear. CDR3 length equals 16 residues. In germline, CDR1 is GTSNPN, CDR2 SVGIG (reference sequence). Trimming pared 0 bases from V and 3 bases from J, leaving 14 bases between. The CDR3 DNA sequence: TGTGCCTGGAGTGTCCGGGTCACCGTTTACACCGGGGAGCTGTTTTTT. Encoded protein: CAWSVRVTVYTGELFF.

The chain links TRBV15 to TRBJ1-2, with a possible D match to TRBD1 (6 bases). The CDR3 length is 17 residues. V was shortened by 1 base and J by 4 bases, with 19 bases between the two germline ends. CDR1 is LNHNV, CDR2 YYDKDF, per germline (reference sequence). In nucleotides, the CDR3 is TGTGCCACCAGCAGAGGAGGGAGACAGGCCCGGGGCTATGGCTACACCTTC. It is translated as CATSRGGRQARGYGYTF.

The chain employs TRBV19 and TRBJ1-1; D not certain. Germline V lookup: CDR1 LNHDA, CDR2 SQIVND (reference sequence). The CDR3 loop spans 13 amino acids. Trimming took off 5 bases at V and 4 bases at J, with 11 bases between the two ends. The CDR3 here is CASSSVAGTEAFF. CDR3 sequence (DNA): TGTGCCAGTAGTTCAGTTGCGGGCACTGAAGCTTTCTTT.

This chain joins TRBV7-2 and TRBJ2-1, with TRBD2 matching 9 bases. V lost 5 bases and J lost 12; bases outside the gene matches: 8. CDR1 SGHTA and CDR2 FQGNSA come from the germline V gene. This CDR3 region has 13 residues. DNA of the CDR3: TGTGCCAGCAGCACTTGGGCGGGAGGGGGGCAGTTCTTC. Encoded protein: CASSTWAGGGQFF. The full variable domain, with the rest looked up from reference TRBV7-2 and TRBJ2-1, is GAGVSQSPSNKVTEKGKDVELRCDPISGHTALYWYRQSLGQGLEFLIYFQGNSAPDKSGLPSDRFSAERTGGSVSTLTIQRTQQEDSAVYLCASSTWAGGGQFFGPGTRLTVL.

V gene TRBV7-9 combines with J gene TRBJ1-4, with D hard to call. Trimming cost V 6 bases and J 7 bases, with 15 bases left between them. CDR1 is SEHNR and CDR2 is FQNEAQ in the germline V gene (reference sequence). This CDR3 is built from 14 residues. CDR3 region: CASRSTGSLEKLFF. The CDR3 DNA reads TGTGCCAGCAGATCTACCGGGAGCCTTGAAAAACTGTTTTTT.

The rearrangement links TRBV9 to TRBJ2-7; 8 nucleotides match TRBD1. The ends lost 4 bases at V and 0 bases at J; junction bases unmatched: 6. This CDR3 spans 15 amino acids. Germline loops: CDR1 SGDLS, CDR2 YYNGEE. CDR3 DNA sequence: TGTGCCAGCAGCCCCGGACAGGGTATCTCCTACGAGCAGTACTTC. Its protein product is CASSPGQGISYEQYF.

The chain links TRBV5-4 to TRBJ2-1; weak D call: TRBD2 (5 bases). This CDR3 comprises 17 residues. Trimming took 4 bases from V and 3 from J, leaving 20 bases between them. The germline V gene has CDR1 SGHNT and CDR2 YYREEE (reference sequence). The CDR3 protein is CASSLGGWERVYNEQFF. For the CDR3, the DNA is TGTGCCAGCAGCCTGGGCGGGTGGGAGAGGGTCTACAATGAGCAGTTCTTC.

V and J are TRBV6-1 and TRBJ2-7; 12 bases agree with TRBD2. CDR1 and CDR2 from the germline V gene are MNHNS and SASEGT. The CDR3 has 13 amino acids. V gave up 6 bases and J gave up 6 bases; unmatched junction bases: 3. DNA for the CDR3: TGTGCCAGCAGACTAGCGGGGGGAAGCGAGCAGTACTTC. Translation gives CASRLAGGSEQYF.

The chain links TRBV19 to TRBJ2-5; D perhaps matches TRBD1 (5 bases). CDR1 is LNHDA, CDR2 SQIVND, per germline (reference sequence). Trimming left V 6 bases short and J 0 bases short, with 11 bases between. The CDR3 sequence is 14 residues long. As DNA, the CDR3 is TGTGCCAGTAGGGGGCTCGCTCACCAAGAGACCCAGTACTTC. Translation: CASRGLAHQETQYF.

The chain is built from TRBV27 and TRBJ2-7, with 11 nucleotides matching TRBD2. Germline V lookup: CDR1 MNHEY, CDR2 SMNVEV (reference sequence). Trimming cost V 3 bases and J 0 bases; bases outside gene matches: 7. This CDR3 region has 17 residues. CDR3 protein: CASSFRLAGSLSYEQYF. CDR3 bases: TGTGCCAGCAGTTTTCGACTAGCGGGGTCCCTCTCCTACGAGCAGTACTTC.

There are a few counts of this clone. The chain combines TRBV15 with TRBJ1-1; no reliable D call. The CDR3 is made up of 14 amino acids. Germline-derived CDR1 and CDR2 are LNHNV and YYDKDF (reference sequence). V lost 3 bases, J lost 3 bases, and 11 bases lay in between. The CDR3 region has the DNA TGTGCCACCAGCAGGGGCAGGTGGGACACTGAAGCTTTCTTT. Protein: CATSRGRWDTEAFF.

V and J are TRBV5-6 and TRBJ1-4; possibly TRBD1 for D (5 bases). Germline loops: CDR1 SGHDT, CDR2 YYEEEE. V was pared by 7 bases and J by 8 bases, with 18 bases between. The CDR3 covers 14 residues. As DNA, the CDR3 is TGTGCCAGCGGCCGGAGGGGCGAGTGGGAAAAACTGTTTTTT. Residues: CASGRRGEWEKLFF.

V is TRBV19 and J is TRBJ1-5, with D tentatively TRBD1 (5 bases). Between the trimmed V and J ends, which lost 7 bases and 2 bases, there was a span of 15 bases. Per germline, CDR1 LNHDA and CDR2 SQIVND (reference sequence). CDR3 length: 15 residues. DNA of the CDR3: TGTGCCAGTACGACAGCCTTTAGGGGCAATCAGCCCCAGCATTTT. Translation: CASTTAFRGNQPQHF.

There are a few counts of this clone. This chain connects TRBV5-1 to TRBJ2-1; D is perhaps TRBD2 (5 bases). Deletions cut 4 bases from V and 7 bases from J, with 12 bases between. The CDR3 length is 13 residues. Germline CDR1 and CDR2: SGHRS and YFSETQ. DNA of the CDR3: TGCGCCAGCAGCGACCCGGGGAGAAATGAGCAGTTCTTC. Translating it yields CASSDPGRNEQFF.

This chain joins TRBV18 and TRBJ2-7, with 7 nucleotides matching TRBD1. CDR3 length: 15 residues. Trimming at V came to 3 bases and at J to 0 bases, leaving 5 bases not matched to a gene. Germline V CDR1 and CDR2: KGHSH, LQKENI. The CDR3 spells CASSPPGQSSYEQYF. In DNA form, the CDR3 reads TGTGCCAGCTCACCCCCGGGACAGAGCTCCTACGAGCAGTACTTC.

The rearrangement joins TRBV7-3 to TRBJ2-1; 15 positions agree with TRBD2. V was pared by 5 bases and J by 4 bases, with 12 bases of the junction left unmatched. The CDR3 is 19 residues long. Per the germline V gene, CDR1 is SGHTA and CDR2 is FQGTGA. The CDR3, as DNA: TGTGCCAGCAGCCGGACTAGCGGGGGGGCTAATTTCCCTTACAATGAGCAGTTCTTC. Translation: CASSRTSGGANFPYNEQFF.

The V call is TRBV9, the J call TRBJ1-4; no clear D. The CDR3 spans 15 residues. Trimming removed 8 bases at V and 2 bases at J, with 16 bases between. The germline gives CDR1 SGDLS, CDR2 YYNGEE. The CDR3 DNA sequence: TGTGCCAGTCGACGGGGTTTTGGTACTAATGAAAAACTGTTTTTT. This gives the protein CASRRGFGTNEKLFF.

This CDR3 is CASSIQGGEKLFF. The CDR3 DNA reads as TGCGCCAGCAGCATACAGGGTGGGGAAAAACTGTTTTTT. The chain recombines TRBV5-1 with TRBJ1-4; tentative D call: TRBD1 (6 bases). The CDR3 consists of 13 residues. Trimming shortened V by 4 bases and J by 8 bases, and 12 bases separated the two germline ends. CDR1 SGHRS and CDR2 YFSETQ come from the germline V gene.

CDR3 bases: TGTGCCAGCACTCTGGGACAGGGGGCGCGAGGCGAGCAGTACTTC. Translation gives CASTLGQGARGEQYF. This chain links TRBV7-8 with TRBJ2-7; 12 bases match TRBD1. The CDR3 is 15 residues long. Germline V gene data show CDR1 as SGHVS and CDR2 as FQNEAQ. Losses at the gene ends were 7 bases for V and 6 bases for J; bases not matched to a gene: 10.

The chain links TRBV2 to TRBJ2-7, with 8 bases aligning to TRBD2. The CDR3 is made up of 17 amino acids. V lost 2 bases, J lost 0 bases, and 9 bases stayed unmatched. In germline, CDR1 is SNHLY, CDR2 FYNNEI. The CDR3 DNA reads as TGTGCCAGCAGTGAACGGGGCGTTAGCGGGATCTCCTACGAGCAGTACTTC. This codes for CASSERGVSGISYEQYF.

This clone was counted only a few times. The V gene is TRBV19, the J gene TRBJ2-2, with no clear D. The CDR3 has 13 residues. With 1 base removed from V and 4 bases from J, the gap between germline ends came to 4 bases. Germline assignment: CDR1 LNHDA and CDR2 SQIVND (reference sequence). This CDR3 is CASSIGLTGELFF. The CDR3 nucleotides are TGTGCCAGTAGTATAGGTCTCACCGGGGAGCTGTTTTTT.